This T cell receptor beta chain was identified in a study of vaccination and CD4 T cells after COVID-19. As to treatment: roughly ten-day PBMC culture with coronavirus spike peptide pools or control peptides (ViraFEST assay). From the unexposed donor, CD4+ T cells were collected ahead of the COVID-19 pandemic (2011-2018). ViraFEST sequenced TCRs after peptide-pool expansion of antigen-specific T cells. Germline assignment: CDR1 LNHDA and CDR2 SQIVND (reference sequence). The CDR3 length is 18 residues. V lost 5 bases, J lost 0 bases, and 20 bases lay in between. The Oncomine TCR Beta short-read assay generated sequence data from the DNA of cultured CD4+ T cells. Once CD4+ T cells had been cultured, genomic DNA was extracted from them. TCRdb itself ran the PCR reads through MiXCR, one entry per CDR3 protein. The data hold some 10,000 distinct CDR3 sequences, with almost 30% observed a single time. As regards this clonotype: Its antigen remains unidentified.

Sample: CD4+ T cells from blood, cultured in vitro. V and J are TRBV19 and TRBJ2-1; D is perhaps TRBD2 (5 bases). The TCR comes from a human donor in good health. Here the CDR3 DNA reads TGTGCCAGTAGTCCATCCGGGATAGGCTCAGTCTCCTACAATGAGCAGTTCTTC. Its protein is CASSPSGIGSVSYNEQFF.